The clone carrying this TCR beta chain has ten or more counts. Its antigen remains unidentified. A read error may account for a junction end that differs from germline. The length of the CDR3 is 14 residues. Germline CDR1 reads WSHSY; CDR2 reads SAAADI. The data originate from a study of CD8 T cells in ankylosing spondylitis. Overall study results and limits: For ankylosing spondylitis blood, a TCR beta motif of roughly 8 highly homologous variants appeared characteristic.

TCRdb re-derived calls from the 5' RACE reads in MiXCR, one entry per CDR3 protein. The sample has 150,000 or so distinct CDR3 sequences; 18% are singletons. The J gene is TRBJ2-7, the V gene TRBV10-2; possible D gene TRBD1, 6 bases. Sequenced input: blood, either unsorted or a sorted T cell fraction (not recorded which). This TCR came from a male donor with ankylosing spondylitis or in good health (not recorded which). The CDR3 DNA is TGCGCCAGTAGTGATGGCAGGGGCTCCTACGAGCAGTACTTC. Residues: CASSDGRGSYEQYF.